This T cell receptor beta chain derives from a study of patients and donors after allogeneic stem cell transplantation. TCRdb independently ran MiXCR on the RT-PCR reads; one entry per CDR3 protein. The table shows fewer than 200,000 distinct CDR3 sequences, with about 30% occurring only once. With 2 bases removed from V and 3 bases from J, the gap between germline ends came to 11 bases. Per the germline V gene, CDR1 is SGHRS and CDR2 is YFSETQ. The CDR3 is made up of 14 amino acids. The specimen was blood, either unsorted or a sorted T cell fraction (not recorded which). This chain connects TRBV5-1 to TRBJ1-1; D possibly corresponds to TRBD1 (5 bases). The clonotype comes from a human donor who was either an allogeneic HSCT recipient or a stem cell or donor lymphocyte infusion donor (not recorded which). It is not recorded whose cells these are; they may come from a transplant donor. CDR3 region: CASSFSGSHTEAFF. DNA for the CDR3: TGCGCCAGCAGCTTTTCAGGGTCTCACACTGAAGCTTTCTTT.